Following are 7 T cell receptor beta chains from one sample sequenced in a study of breast tumors, draining lymph nodes, adjacent tissues. Samples came from axillary lymph nodes draining the breast cancer. TCRdb recomputed calls from the multiplex PCR reads with MiXCR, one row per CDR3 protein. In the table there are 200,000 or so distinct CDR3 sequences, approximately 33% of which are singletons. Material: axillary lymph node tissue. The receptors stem from a female donor with breast cancer. Some clones in this sample may be carry-over from other donors' samples.

The chain uses TRBV11-2 and TRBJ1-6; D might be TRBD1 (5 bases). CDR1 is SGHAT, CDR2 FQNNGV, per germline. V was cut by 4 bases and J by 15 bases, with 16 bases left in between. This CDR3 spans 13 amino acids. For the CDR3, the DNA is TGTGCCAGCAGCTCGAAACAGGCAACCATCCTCCACTTT. Translated, it gives CASSSKQATILHF.

A single count supports this clonotype. A much larger clone lies a single base off, so this may be a read error. The CDR3 region has the DNA TGTGCCAGCAGCGAGCGGGCGAAGGGCAGCCTCAATGAGCAGTTCTTC. Its translation: CASSERAKGSLNEQFF. The chain combines TRBV5-6 with TRBJ2-1; TRBD2 might be the D (6 bases). V gave up 4 bases and J gave up 6 bases, with 20 bases separating them. The CDR3 loop spans 16 amino acids. Per germline, CDR1 SGHDT and CDR2 YYEEEE. The entire variable domain, with the rest obtained from reference TRBV5-6 and TRBJ2-1, is as follows: DAGVTQSPTHLIKTRGQQVTLRCSPKSGHDTVSWYQQALGQGPQFIFQYYEEEERQRGNFPDRFSGHQFPNYSSELNVNALLLGDSALYLCASSERAKGSLNEQFFGPGTRLTVL.

The rearrangement uses TRBV7-8 and TRBJ1-2, with TRBD1 matching over 8 bases. The CDR3 loop spans 16 amino acids. With V trimmed by 5 bases and J by 2 bases, 10 bases remained unmatched. CDR1 is SGHVS and CDR2 is FQNEAQ in the germline V gene. CDR3 DNA sequence: TGTGCCAGCAGCGAATTTGGACAGGGAAAGAACTATGGCTACACCTTC. As protein: CASSEFGQGKNYGYTF.

This clonotype was counted many times. The genes are TRBV15 and TRBJ1-1; D is unclear. Trimming removed 1 base at V and 3 bases at J, with 9 bases between. CDR3 length: 14 residues. Per germline, CDR1 LNHNV and CDR2 YYDKDF (reference sequence). CDR3 in amino acids: CATSRGQADTEAFF. The CDR3 DNA reads TGTGCCACCAGCAGAGGCCAGGCGGACACTGAAGCTTTCTTT.

The chain carries TRBV30 and TRBJ2-4, with D perhaps matching TRBD1 (5 bases). The V end was cut by 2 bases, the J end by 1 base, with 12 bases between. This CDR3 is 15 amino acids long. CDR1 and CDR2 from the germline V gene are GTSNPN and SVGIG (reference sequence). CDR3 nucleotides: TGTGCCTGGAGTACAACCAGGGCGGCCAAAAACATTCAGTACTTC. Protein product: CAWSTTRAAKNIQYF.

This clonotype was detected many times. The CDR3 nucleotides read TGTGCCAGCAGCTGGACATATAATTCACCCCTCCACTTT. Translated, it gives CASSWTYNSPLHF. The chain uses TRBV7-2 and TRBJ1-6; weak D call: TRBD1 (5 bases). The V end lost 4 bases, the J end lost 4 bases, and 5 bases lay between the germline ends. Germline CDR1 and CDR2: SGHTA and FQGNSA. The CDR3 runs 13 residues.

This clonotype was found many times. A much larger clone lies a single base off, so this may be a read error. The rearrangement uses TRBV20-1 and TRBJ2-5; D possibly corresponds to TRBD1 (5 bases). The germline CDR1 and CDR2 sequences are DFQATT and SNEGSKA (reference sequence). V lost 1 base to trimming and J lost 2 bases, with 14 bases between them. The length of the CDR3 is 15 residues. The CDR3 is CSARGQGSGQETQYF. The CDR3 region has the DNA TGCAGTGCTAGAGGTCAGGGCAGTGGACAAGAGACCCAGTACTTC.